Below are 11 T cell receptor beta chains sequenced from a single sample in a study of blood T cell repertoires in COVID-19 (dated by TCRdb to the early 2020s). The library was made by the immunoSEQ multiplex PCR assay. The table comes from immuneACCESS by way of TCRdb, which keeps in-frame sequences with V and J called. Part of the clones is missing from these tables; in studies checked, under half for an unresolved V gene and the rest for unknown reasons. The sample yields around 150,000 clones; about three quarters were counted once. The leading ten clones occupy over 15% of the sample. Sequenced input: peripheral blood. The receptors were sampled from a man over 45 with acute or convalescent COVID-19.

Here the CDR3 DNA reads TGCGCCAGCAGCTTGGAAAGGCAGGGGGCCGGTGAGCAGTTCTTC. The encoded protein is CASSLERQGAGEQFF. The chain carries TRBV5-1 and TRBJ2-1; 8 nucleotides align to TRBD1. CDR3 length: 15 residues. The germline V gene encodes CDR1 SGHRS and CDR2 YFSETQ. V gave up 0 bases and J gave up 9 bases; unmatched junction bases: 8.

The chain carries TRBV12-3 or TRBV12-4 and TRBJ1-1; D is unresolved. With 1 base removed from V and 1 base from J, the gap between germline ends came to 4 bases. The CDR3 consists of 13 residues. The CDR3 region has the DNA TGTGCCAGCAGTTTAGAACAGAACACTGAAGCTTTCTTT. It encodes CASSLEQNTEAFF.

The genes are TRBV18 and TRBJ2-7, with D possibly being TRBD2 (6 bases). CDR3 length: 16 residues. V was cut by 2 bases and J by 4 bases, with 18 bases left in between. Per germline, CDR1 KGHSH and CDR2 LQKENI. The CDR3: CASSPWPGRLIYEQYF. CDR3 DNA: TGTGCCAGCTCACCATGGCCAGGGAGGCTTATTTACGAGCAGTACTTC.

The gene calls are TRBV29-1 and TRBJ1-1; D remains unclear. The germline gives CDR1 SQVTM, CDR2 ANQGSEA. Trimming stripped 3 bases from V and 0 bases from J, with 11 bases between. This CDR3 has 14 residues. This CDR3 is CSVDVGVLNTEAFF. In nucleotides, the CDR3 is TGCAGCGTTGATGTCGGGGTCCTGAACACTGAAGCTTTCTTT.

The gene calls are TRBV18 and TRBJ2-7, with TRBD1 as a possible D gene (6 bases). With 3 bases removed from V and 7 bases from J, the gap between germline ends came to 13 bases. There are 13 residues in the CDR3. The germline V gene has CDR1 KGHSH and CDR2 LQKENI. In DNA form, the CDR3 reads TGTGCCAGCTCACCCTCAGGGGTACGAGAGCAGTACTTC. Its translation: CASSPSGVREQYF.

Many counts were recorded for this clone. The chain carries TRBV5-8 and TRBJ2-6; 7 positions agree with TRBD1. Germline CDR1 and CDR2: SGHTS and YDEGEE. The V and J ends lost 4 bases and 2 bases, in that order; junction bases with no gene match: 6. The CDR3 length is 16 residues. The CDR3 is CASSLRGIAGANVLTF. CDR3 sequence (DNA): TGTGCCAGCAGCCTCAGGGGGATAGCTGGGGCCAACGTCCTGACTTTC.

CDR3 nucleotides: TGTGCCAGCAGCCCCGGACAGGGGCAGGGCTACACCTTC. This gives the protein CASSPGQGQGYTF. J is TRBJ1-2 and V is TRBV9, with 9 bases lining up with TRBD1. Trimming took 4 bases from V and 8 from J; bases not matched to a gene: 6. The CDR3 consists of 13 residues. Germline loops: CDR1 SGDLS, CDR2 YYNGEE.

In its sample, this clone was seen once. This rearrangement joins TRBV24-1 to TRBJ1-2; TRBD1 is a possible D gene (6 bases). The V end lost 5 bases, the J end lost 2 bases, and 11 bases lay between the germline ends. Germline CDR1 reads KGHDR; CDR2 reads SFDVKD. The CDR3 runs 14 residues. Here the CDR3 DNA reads TGTGCCACCAGTGCGACAGGTTGGAACTATGGCTACACCTTC. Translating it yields CATSATGWNYGYTF.

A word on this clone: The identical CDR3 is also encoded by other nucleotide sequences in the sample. DNA for the CDR3: TGTGCCAGCAGCCGAGGACTAGCGGGGGGCCAAGAGACCCAGTACTTC. The encoded protein is CASSRGLAGGQETQYF. This rearrangement joins TRBV3-1 (or the pseudogene TRBV3-2) to TRBJ2-5; 14 bases line up with TRBD2. V lost 4 bases, J lost 1 base, and 2 bases stayed unmatched. The CDR3 is made up of 16 amino acids. Germline CDR1 is LGHDT and CDR2 is YNNKEL (reference sequence).

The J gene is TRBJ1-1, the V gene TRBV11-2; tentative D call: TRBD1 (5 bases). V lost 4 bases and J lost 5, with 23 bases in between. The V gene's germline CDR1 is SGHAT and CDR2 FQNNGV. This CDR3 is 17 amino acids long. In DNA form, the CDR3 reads TGTGCCAGCAGCTCGCCCTCAAAAAGGGTGCGGGGGACTGAAGCTTTCTTT. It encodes CASSSPSKRVRGTEAFF.

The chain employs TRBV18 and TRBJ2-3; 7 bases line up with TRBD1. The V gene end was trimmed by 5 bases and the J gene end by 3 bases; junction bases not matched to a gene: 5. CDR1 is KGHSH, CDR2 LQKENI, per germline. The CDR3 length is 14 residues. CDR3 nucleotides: TGTGCCAGCTCAGACAGGGTCCGGACAGATACGCAGTATTTT. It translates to CASSDRVRTDTQYF.